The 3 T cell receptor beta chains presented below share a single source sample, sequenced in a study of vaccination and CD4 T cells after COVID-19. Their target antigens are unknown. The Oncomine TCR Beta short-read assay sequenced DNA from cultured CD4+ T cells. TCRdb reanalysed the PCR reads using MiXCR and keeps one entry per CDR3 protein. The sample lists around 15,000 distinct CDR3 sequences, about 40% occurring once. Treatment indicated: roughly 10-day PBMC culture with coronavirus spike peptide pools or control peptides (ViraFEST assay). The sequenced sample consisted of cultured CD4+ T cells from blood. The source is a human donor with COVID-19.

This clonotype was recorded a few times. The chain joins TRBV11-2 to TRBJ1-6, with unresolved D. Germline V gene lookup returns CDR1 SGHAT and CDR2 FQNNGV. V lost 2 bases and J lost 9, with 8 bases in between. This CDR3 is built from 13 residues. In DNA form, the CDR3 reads TGTGCCAGCAGCTTACACTTTAGTTCACCCCTCCACTTT. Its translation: CASSLHFSSPLHF.

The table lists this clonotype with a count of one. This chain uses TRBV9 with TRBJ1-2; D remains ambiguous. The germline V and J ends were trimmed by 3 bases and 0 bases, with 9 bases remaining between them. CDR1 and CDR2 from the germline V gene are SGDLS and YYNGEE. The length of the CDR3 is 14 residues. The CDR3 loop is CASSGLGTNYGYTF. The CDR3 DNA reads TGTGCCAGCAGCGGACTGGGGACTAACTATGGCTACACCTTC.

CDR3 amino acids: CAVRGASGTDTQYF. The CDR3 DNA is TGTGCCGTCAGGGGGGCGAGTGGGACAGATACGCAGTATTTT. The rearrangement joins TRBV6-1 to TRBJ2-3; TRBD1 is a possible D gene (7 bases). This CDR3 has 14 amino acids. V dropped 11 bases and J dropped 3 bases, with 18 bases sitting between them. Looked up from germline, CDR1 is MNHNS and CDR2 is SASEGT.